The entry below describes one T cell receptor beta chain. Its specificity is not known. The data stem from a study of T cells in localized non-small cell lung cancer. The CDR3 totals 14 residues. Germline CDR1 reads SGHRS; CDR2 reads YFSETQ. V lost 0 bases and J 4 bases, leaving 10 bases between the germline ends. Only in-frame clones appear in the TCRdb table, and some are missing; sequencing was by immunoSEQ multiplex PCR. The sample holds 35,000 to 45,000 clones, roughly 77% seen once. General observations from the study: Uninvolved adjacent lung showed peak T cell clonality, exceeding tumor. Analysis by sequencing included only one tumor region, so heterogeneity remains possible.

The chain carries TRBV5-1 and TRBJ1-2; D is uncertain. This specimen was PBMCs, taken before any cancer treatment. The source of this sequence is a woman aged 40-70 years with stage II squamous cell lung carcinoma. This CDR3 reads CASSLGGYLYGYTF. The DNA of the CDR3 is TGCGCCAGCAGCTTGGGCGGGTACCTCTATGGCTACACCTTC.